Following are 15 T cell receptor beta chains from one sample sequenced in a study of identical twins. Using its own MiXCR run on the 5' RACE reads, TCRdb lists one record per CDR3 protein. The sample has around 480,000 distinct CDR3 sequences; 14% are singletons. These same records also appear under a second study, on yellow fever vaccine responses in identical twins.

Material: CD4+ T cells sorted from blood. Receptors were obtained from a woman between 18 and 29 years old in good health.

This clonotype turned up a few times. The chain carries TRBV5-1 and TRBJ1-6, with 8 bases matching TRBD1. The V and J ends lost 0 bases and 10 bases, in that order; junction bases with no gene match: 3. The CDR3 is 14 amino acids. Germline assignment: CDR1 SGHRS and CDR2 YFSETQ. This chain's CDR3 is CASSLGTGRSPLHF. DNA of the CDR3: TGCGCCAGCAGCTTGGGGACAGGGAGATCACCCCTCCACTTT.

This clonotype was seen at least ten times. The V and J genes are TRBV5-5 and TRBJ2-5, with D tentatively TRBD1 (5 bases). V gave up 1 base and J gave up 4 bases, with 14 bases separating them. The CDR3 contains 15 residues. Germline values: CDR1 SGHKS, CDR2 YYEKEE (reference sequence). The CDR3 is CASSLSGRDGETQYF. The CDR3 DNA reads TGTGCCAGCAGCTTGTCAGGGCGCGACGGAGAGACCCAGTACTTC. The full variable domain, its missing parts supplied by reference TRBV5-5 and TRBJ2-5, is DAGVTQSPTHLIKTRGQQVTLRCSPISGHKSVSWYQQVLGQGPQFIFQYYEKEERGRGNFPDRFSARQFPNYSSELNVNALLLGDSALYLCASSLSGRDGETQYFGPGTRLLVL.

This clonotype was observed a few times. The V gene is TRBV7-3, the J gene TRBJ2-3; 10 bases are shared with TRBD1. Trimming cost V 5 bases and J 5 bases; bases outside gene matches: 10. The CDR3 consists of 16 residues. Germline values: CDR1 SGHTA, CDR2 FQGTGA. The chain's CDR3 is CASSRYAGDRGDTQYF. Here the CDR3 DNA reads TGTGCCAGCAGCCGATACGCTGGGGACAGGGGAGATACGCAGTATTTT.

This clonotype was counted a few times. The chain links TRBV7-9 to TRBJ1-4, with no clear D. V was cut by 5 bases and J by 2 bases, with 15 bases left in between. The CDR3 has 16 amino acids. Germline lookup yields CDR1 SEHNR and CDR2 FQNEAQ (reference sequence). Here the CDR3 reads CASSPSVGNTNEKLFF. DNA of the CDR3: TGTGCCAGCAGCCCTTCTGTGGGGAATACTAATGAAAAACTGTTTTTT.

The chain combines TRBV12-3 or TRBV12-4 with TRBJ2-1; the D gene is possibly TRBD1 (6 bases). The CDR3 totals 15 residues. The V and J ends lost 5 bases and 3 bases respectively, with 14 bases between them. The CDR3 region is CASSTLGQFYNEQFF. In DNA, the CDR3 is TGTGCCAGCAGTACCCTCGGACAGTTCTACAATGAGCAGTTCTTC.

In its sample, this clonotype was seen a few times. The chain links TRBV7-2 to TRBJ2-3; 7 bases map to TRBD2. CDR1 and CDR2 from the germline V gene are SGHTA and FQGNSA. This CDR3 region has 16 residues. Trimming at V came to 1 base and at J to 0 bases, leaving 4 bases not matched to a gene. As DNA, the CDR3 is TGTGCCAGCAGCTTAGGACTAGCTGCTAGCACAGATACGCAGTATTTT. As protein: CASSLGLAASTDTQYF.

The chain links TRBV5-1 to TRBJ2-5; D uncertain. Per germline, CDR1 SGHRS and CDR2 YFSETQ. Trimming shortened V by 0 bases and J by 4 bases, and 13 bases separated the two germline ends. The CDR3 spans 15 residues. The CDR3 reads CASSLAGPVVETQYF. The CDR3 coding sequence is TGCGCCAGCAGCTTGGCAGGTCCGGTGGTAGAGACCCAGTACTTC.

The chain carries TRBV23-1 and TRBJ2-2, with TRBD2 matching 7 bases. TRBV23-1 qualifies as an ORF whose function is uncertain. J was trimmed by 7 bases and V by 2 bases; bases with no gene match: 16. The CDR3 runs to 18 residues. The CDR3 DNA reads as TGCGCCAGCAGTCAAAGAGAGGAACGGGAGGACATCCGCGGGGAGCTGTTTTTT. Translated: CASSQREEREDIRGELFF.

The genes are TRBV20-1 and TRBJ2-1, with 8 bases fitting TRBD2. Germline lookup yields CDR1 DFQATT and CDR2 SNEGSKA (reference sequence). This CDR3 has 14 residues. J lost 9 bases, V lost 0 bases, and 7 bases had no gene match. CDR3 nucleotides: TGCAGTGCTAGAGATCCAGGACTAGCTTTTGAGCAGTTCTTC. As protein: CSARDPGLAFEQFF.

Ten or more counts support this clonotype. The chain uses TRBV29-1 and TRBJ2-7, with D possibly being TRBD1 (5 bases). The CDR3 loop spans 11 amino acids. The V end was cut by 7 bases, the J end by 3 bases, with 10 bases between. From germline, CDR1 is SQVTM and CDR2 ANQGSEA. CDR3 coding DNA: TGCAGCGGTGGGGCAGGCTACGAGCAGTACTTC. This translates into CSGGAGYEQYF.

The table lists this clonotype with a few counts. The CDR3 nucleotides are TGTGCCAGCAGCTTACCGACGGGCAGTTCACCCCTCCACTTT. The encoded protein is CASSLPTGSSPLHF. V and J are TRBV7-9 and TRBJ1-6; the D is unclear. The CDR3 totals 14 residues. The V end lost 2 bases, the J end lost 9 bases, and 11 bases lay between the germline ends. In germline, CDR1 is SEHNR, CDR2 FQNEAQ (reference sequence).

The chain uses TRBV20-1 and TRBJ1-4, with D maybe TRBD1 (5 bases). The CDR3 loop spans 15 amino acids. Trimming removed 6 bases at V and 0 bases at J, with 14 bases between. CDR1 and CDR2 from the germline V gene are DFQATT and SNEGSKA (reference sequence). CDR3 amino acids: CSAPPRGATNEKLFF. The CDR3 coding sequence is TGCAGTGCCCCACCTCGAGGGGCAACTAATGAAAAACTGTTTTTT.

This clonotype was seen only a few times. This chain uses TRBV19 with TRBJ1-5, with D possibly being TRBD1 (5 bases). V dropped 4 bases and J dropped 9 bases, with 10 bases sitting between them. The CDR3 loop spans 12 amino acids. From germline, CDR1 is LNHDA and CDR2 SQIVND (reference sequence). The CDR3 bases are TGTGCCAGTAGTAGACAGACAAGGCCCCAGCATTTT. Translation: CASSRQTRPQHF.

This clonotype has just a few counts. The chain joins TRBV6-6 to TRBJ2-1; TRBD2 aligns across 7 bases. CDR1 and CDR2 from the germline V gene are MNHNY and SVGAGI (reference sequence). This CDR3 comprises 13 residues. The trim removed 5 bases at V and 9 bases at J, leaving 7 bases unmatched. CDR3 in amino acids: CASSPLGGGEQFF. CDR3 nucleotide sequence: TGTGCCAGCAGTCCCCTAGGCGGGGGTGAGCAGTTCTTC.

V and J are TRBV11-2 and TRBJ2-7; the match to TRBD1 covers 9 bases. There are 15 residues in the CDR3. The J segment lost 1 base and the V segment lost 5 bases, leaving 6 bases of the junction unmatched. Germline CDR1 reads SGHAT; CDR2 reads FQNNGV. CDR3 DNA sequence: TGTGCCAGCAGCATACGACAGGGGGTATCCTACGAGCAGTACTTC. Encoded protein: CASSIRQGVSYEQYF.